Reported below is one T cell receptor beta chain. Random hexamers were used to reverse transcribe about 0.45 to 1 ug of RNA. TCR beta CDR3 was amplified by immunoSEQ covering 54 Vbeta and 13 Jbeta. TCRdb independently ran MiXCR on the immunoSEQ multiplex PCR reads; one entry per CDR3 protein. The sample carries 150,000 to 200,000 distinct CDR3 sequences, roughly nine tenths recorded once. The entry originates in a study of CD8 T cells in Susac syndrome. Across the whole study: When blood was collected, patients with Susac syndrome were therapy-naive, were taking corticosteroids, or were receiving intravenous immunoglobulin alone.

V shed 11 bases and J shed 0 bases, with 13 bases lying between them. In germline, CDR1 is ENHRY, CDR2 SYGVKD. The CDR3 is 13 amino acids. The source of this sequence is a human donor with Susac syndrome. The rearrangement uses TRBV10-3 and TRBJ1-1, with D unclear. Material: CD4+ T cells from PBMCs. CDR3 coding DNA: TGTGCCTCGACAACCGCCCTGAACACTGAAGCTTTCTTT. This sequence encodes CASTTALNTEAFF.